The source of this TCR beta chain is a study of blood T cell repertoires in COVID-19. Per the original data handling: Researchers report that nucleated cell counts were estimated from reference gene primer amplification. Data came from immunoSEQ multiplex PCR; TCRdb stores just in-frame clones and leaves some out. V and J calls and clone size are as listed in that table; D and trimming were resolved from the DNA. The sample lists fewer than 350,000 clones, around 88% occurring once. This CDR3 contains 15 residues. The V end lost 5 bases, the J end lost 4 bases, and 17 bases lay between the germline ends. Germline V CDR1 and CDR2: LNHDA, SQIVND (reference sequence). This clone was detected only a few times.

The receptor was derived from a woman aged 40 to 49 who had recovered from COVID-19. Material: PBMCs or T cells enriched from blood (not recorded which). The chain is built from TRBV19 and TRBJ1-2; D perhaps matches TRBD1 (5 bases). CDR3 sequence: CASSPRLDIFYGYTF. The CDR3 DNA is TGTGCCAGTAGTCCGAGATTGGACATCTTCTATGGCTACACCTTC. Complete variable domain (other parts from reference TRBV19 and TRBJ1-2): DGGITQSPKYLFRKEGQNVTLSCEQNLNHDAMYWYRQDPGQGLRLIYYSQIVNDFQKGDIAEGYSVSREKKESFPLTVTSAQKNPTAFYLCASSPRLDIFYGYTFGSGTRLTVV.